One and the same sample provided the 6 T cell receptor beta chains below, sequenced in a study of siplizumab effects on memory and regulatory T cells. Sequenced by immunoSEQ multiplex PCR; TCRdb stores in-frame clones only, minus some. The data show 60,000 or so clones, roughly 93% seen once. Material for sequencing was CD8+ T cells sorted from blood. These receptors came from a human donor in good health.

This chain connects TRBV9 to TRBJ2-1; 11 bases fit TRBD2. The V segment lost 4 bases and the J segment 5 bases; nucleotides outside the gene matches: 11. This CDR3 region has 17 residues. CDR1 and CDR2 (germline): SGDLS, YYNGEE. CDR3 nucleotide sequence: TGTGCCAGCAGCTCTTCGACCGGGACTAGCGGAGACAATGAGCAGTTCTTC. Its protein product is CASSSSTGTSGDNEQFF.

The chain joins TRBV14 to TRBJ2-3; weak D call: TRBD1 (5 bases). The length of the CDR3 is 16 residues. CDR1 is SGHDN and CDR2 is FVKESK in the germline V gene. V lost 1 base and J 4 bases, leaving 15 bases between the germline ends. The CDR3: CASSQGLQGYSDTQYF. CDR3 sequence (DNA): TGTGCCAGCAGCCAAGGTCTGCAGGGCTACTCAGATACGCAGTATTTT.

The CDR3 DNA reads TGTGCCAGCAGTTACTCAGGACTCTTCACAGATACGCAGTATTTT. It encodes CASSYSGLFTDTQYF. The genes are TRBV6-5 and TRBJ2-3; possibly TRBD2 for D (5 bases). V was pared by 0 bases and J by 2 bases, with 9 bases between. The germline V gene encodes CDR1 MNHEY and CDR2 SVGAGI. The CDR3 has 15 amino acids.

This clone was seen a single time. The rearrangement joins TRBV19 to TRBJ2-7; possible D gene TRBD2, 5 bases. V was trimmed by 3 bases and J by 5 bases, leaving 11 bases between them. Germline CDR1 is LNHDA and CDR2 is SQIVND (reference sequence). This CDR3 comprises 13 residues. The CDR3 loop is CASSIPGSNEQYF. The DNA for the CDR3 is TGTGCCAGTAGTATTCCGGGGAGCAACGAGCAGTACTTC.

This clone was counted once. This sequence joins TRBV4-1 and TRBJ2-1, with 7 bases that match TRBD2. This CDR3 is built from 14 residues. CDR1 is MGHRA, CDR2 YSYEKL, per germline. V trimming: 4 bases; J trimming: 6 bases; junction bases outside the gene matches: 6. Written as DNA, the CDR3 is TGCGCCAGCAGCCCCCTCGGGGAGGGCAATGAGCAGTTCTTC. Its translation: CASSPLGEGNEQFF.

The gene calls are TRBV4-1 and TRBJ1-2; 11 nucleotides line up with TRBD1. V was clipped by 1 base and J by 8 bases; unmatched bases: 6. CDR1 is MGHRA, CDR2 YSYEKL, per germline. The length of the CDR3 is 15 residues. CDR3: CASSQGTGGAEGYTF. The CDR3 nucleotides read TGCGCCAGCAGCCAAGGGACAGGGGGCGCGGAGGGCTACACCTTC.